The 27 T cell receptor beta chains below were found in one sample sequenced in a study of beta chain features in type 1 diabetes. Study outcomes and limitations: Type 1 diabetes patients had moderately but significantly shorter TCRB CDR3s in all four CD4+ subsets.

Every isolated RNA sample was fully reverse transcribed, so sequencing captured expressed TCRB transcripts. This table comes from immunoSEQ multiplex PCR, and its TCRdb copy is limited to in-frame clones, with some not included. The sample contains 300,000 to 450,000 clones, roughly 12% of which appear only once. No antigen is known for these receptors. Sample: naive CD4+ T cells from blood. The receptors come from a woman between 18 and 29 years old with type 1 diabetes.

This clone was seen a few times. J is TRBJ1-2 and V is TRBV2, with TRBD1 as a possible D gene (5 bases). The CDR3 contains 18 residues. Per the germline V gene, CDR1 is SNHLY and CDR2 is FYNNEI. The germline V and J ends were trimmed by 2 bases and 3 bases, with 22 bases remaining between them. The CDR3 sequence: CASSEPPAWGGGDYGYTF. DNA for the CDR3: TGTGCCAGCAGTGAACCACCGGCGTGGGGGGGAGGCGACTATGGCTACACCTTC.

The chain combines TRBV9 with TRBJ2-2; perhaps TRBD1 as D (7 bases). V was trimmed by 2 bases and J by 4 bases, leaving 12 bases between them. The CDR3 consists of 15 residues. From germline, CDR1 is SGDLS and CDR2 YYNGEE. This CDR3 reads CASSVDRRGTGELFF. DNA for the CDR3: TGTGCCAGCAGCGTGGACAGGAGGGGCACCGGGGAGCTGTTTTTT.

This clone has more than one count but fewer than ten. The chain links TRBV5-1 to TRBJ2-2; maybe TRBD1 (6 bases). CDR3 length: 14 residues. The germline CDR1 and CDR2 sequences are SGHRS and YFSETQ. Trimming took 2 bases from V and 6 from J, leaving 11 bases between them. The CDR3, as DNA: TGCGCCAGCAGCTTAGCACAGGGTTCCGGGGAGCTGTTTTTT. The encoded protein is CASSLAQGSGELFF.

This chain links TRBV5-4 with TRBJ2-1, with 7 bases fitting TRBD2. Germline assignment: CDR1 SGHNT and CDR2 YYREEE (reference sequence). V lost 4 bases, J lost 0 bases, and 19 bases stayed unmatched. The CDR3 contains 20 residues. The CDR3, as DNA: TGTGCCAGCAGCCCAAGGTTTGCTAGCGGCTTCACCCCCTCCTACAATGAGCAGTTCTTC. Amino acid sequence: CASSPRFASGFTPSYNEQFF.

The DNA for the CDR3 is TGTGCCAGCGAATTCACCGGAGGGATCGGGGAGCTGTTTTTT. Translated, it gives CASEFTGGIGELFF. The rearrangement uses TRBV28 and TRBJ2-2; D possibly corresponds to TRBD2 (6 bases). This CDR3 is built from 14 residues. V dropped 8 bases and J dropped 7 bases, with 17 bases sitting between them. Germline assignment: CDR1 MDHEN and CDR2 SYDVKM.

This clone came up a few times. The genes are TRBV9 and TRBJ1-1, with a weak D call TRBD1 (6 bases). The CDR3 length is 16 residues. CDR1 is SGDLS and CDR2 is YYNGEE in the germline V gene. The V and J ends lost 2 bases and 3 bases respectively, with 17 bases between them. In DNA, the CDR3 is TGTGCCAGCAGCGTCGGGAACAGGGCTAGGGACACTGAAGCTTTCTTT. Translation gives CASSVGNRARDTEAFF. The full variable domain, completed using reference TRBV9 and TRBJ1-1, is DSGVTQTPKHLITATGQRVTLRCSPRSGDLSVYWYQQSLDQGLQFLIQYYNGEERAKGNILERFSAQQFPDLHSELNLSSLELGDSALYFCASSVGNRARDTEAFFGQGTRLTVV.

The chain links TRBV10-3 to TRBJ2-1; D possibly corresponds to TRBD2 (5 bases). The CDR3 totals 13 residues. Per germline, CDR1 ENHRY and CDR2 SYGVKD. Trimming cost V 9 bases and J 3 bases, with 12 bases left between them. CDR3 nucleotides: TGTGCCATAGGGAGCGGACTCTACAATGAGCAGTTCTTC. It translates to CAIGSGLYNEQFF.

CDR3 in amino acids: CASSPETGLSLNIQYF. CDR3 nucleotides: TGTGCCAGCAGCCCTGAGACAGGGCTCTCCCTAAACATTCAGTACTTC. The rearrangement links TRBV7-9 to TRBJ2-4, with 7 bases matching TRBD1. Germline trimming cut 5 bases from V and 6 bases from J; bases unmatched to any gene: 13. Germline loops: CDR1 SEHNR, CDR2 FQNEAQ (reference sequence). This CDR3 is 16 amino acids long.

The chain has TRBV7-2 and TRBJ1-6, with TRBD1 matching 8 bases. The ends lost 5 bases at V and 9 bases at J; junction bases unmatched: 6. This CDR3 spans 14 amino acids. Germline V gene lookup returns CDR1 SGHTA and CDR2 FQGNSA. CDR3 in amino acids: CASSRRDRSSPLHF. Here the CDR3 DNA reads TGTGCCAGCAGCCGCCGGGACAGGAGTTCACCCCTCCACTTT.

This clone came up a few times. The chain has TRBV5-1 and TRBJ2-1, with D perhaps matching TRBD2 (6 bases). The CDR3 covers 13 residues. Germline CDR1 and CDR2: SGHRS and YFSETQ. Trimming left V 4 bases short and J 8 bases short, with 13 bases between. This CDR3 reads CASSTGTPDEQFF. The CDR3 nucleotides are TGCGCCAGCAGCACCGGGACTCCGGATGAGCAGTTCTTC.

This clone was counted a few times. The chain employs TRBV23-1 and TRBJ1-4, with 9 bases aligning to TRBD1. TRBV23-1 has ORF status, its function being uncertain. The CDR3 has 16 amino acids. V lost 7 bases and J lost 4; bases outside the gene matches: 10. CDR3 protein: CASTRDRDRCNEKLFF. CDR3 bases: TGCGCCAGCACTCGGGACAGGGATCGGTGTAATGAAAAACTGTTTTTT.

This chain links TRBV7-9 with TRBJ2-7; D is perhaps TRBD1 (6 bases). The CDR3 sequence is 15 residues long. Germline values: CDR1 SEHNR, CDR2 FQNEAQ (reference sequence). V was cut by 3 bases and J by 6 bases, with 18 bases left in between. The CDR3 coding sequence is TGTGCCAGCAGCTTGGGCACAGGGTTTTACGGCGAGCAGTACTTC. It yields the protein CASSLGTGFYGEQYF.

This clone showed up just a few times. The V call is TRBV19, the J call TRBJ1-2, with unresolved D. Per germline, CDR1 LNHDA and CDR2 SQIVND (reference sequence). Trimming took 3 bases from V and 4 from J, leaving 15 bases between them. This CDR3 spans 15 amino acids. CDR3 sequence reads: CASSMQSGVGYGYTF. The DNA for the CDR3 is TGTGCCAGTAGTATGCAAAGCGGGGTCGGCTATGGCTACACCTTC. The whole variable domain, filled in from reference TRBV19 and TRBJ1-2, reads DGGITQSPKYLFRKEGQNVTLSCEQNLNHDAMYWYRQDPGQGLRLIYYSQIVNDFQKGDIAEGYSVSREKKESFPLTVTSAQKNPTAFYLCASSMQSGVGYGYTFGSGTRLTVV.

This clone came up a few times. J is TRBJ1-2 and V is TRBV4-1, with 8 bases identical to TRBD1. With 3 bases clipped from V and 4 bases from J, the junction kept 13 bases outside the gene matches. The CDR3 loop spans 17 amino acids. In germline, CDR1 is MGHRA, CDR2 YSYEKL. CDR3 sequence: CASSHAPDRGGIYGYTF. DNA of the CDR3: TGCGCCAGCAGCCATGCCCCCGACAGGGGAGGTATCTATGGCTACACCTTC.

The chain uses TRBV28 and TRBJ2-1, with 8 bases fitting TRBD2. Germline-derived CDR1 and CDR2 are MDHEN and SYDVKM. V dropped 6 bases and J dropped 0; count of bases not matched to a gene: 4. This CDR3 comprises 15 residues. CDR3 DNA: TGTGCCAGCAGAACTAGCGGCGCCTCCTACAATGAGCAGTTCTTC. Translated: CASRTSGASYNEQFF. The variable domain in full, completed from reference TRBV28 and TRBJ2-1, reads DVKVTQSSRYLVKRTGEKVFLECVQDMDHENMFWYRQDPGLGLRLIYFSYDVKMKEKGDIPEGYSVSREKKERFSLILESASTNQTSMYLCASRTSGASYNEQFFGPGTRLTVL.

This clone turned up a few times. CDR3 protein: CASSLGDRAIIEQYF. The CDR3 nucleotides are TGCGCCAGCAGCTTGGGGGACAGGGCTATTATCGAGCAGTACTTC. The rearrangement joins TRBV5-1 to TRBJ2-7; TRBD1 matches 9 bases. This CDR3 is built from 15 residues. Germline V gene data show CDR1 as SGHRS and CDR2 as YFSETQ. V shed 0 bases, J shed 6 bases, and the junction held 7 bases outside the gene matches.

There are a few counts of this clone. J is TRBJ2-2 and V is TRBV5-4, with TRBD1 as a possible D gene (5 bases). This CDR3 is 15 amino acids long. Germline V gene lookup returns CDR1 SGHNT and CDR2 YYREEE (reference sequence). Trimming removed 0 bases at V and 0 bases at J, with 6 bases between. The CDR3 sequence: CASSLEGTNTGELFF. In DNA, the CDR3 is TGTGCCAGCAGCTTGGAGGGGACGAACACCGGGGAGCTGTTTTTT.

J is TRBJ2-7 and V is TRBV28, with 11 positions matching TRBD1. V shed 6 bases and J 9 bases; nucleotides not matched to a gene: 13. The CDR3 consists of 15 residues. Germline-derived CDR1 and CDR2 are MDHEN and SYDVKM. CDR3 sequence (DNA): TGTGCCAGCAGCTCCGCCGGGACAGGGGGTGCCGGGCAGTACTTC. It translates to CASSSAGTGGAGQYF.

This clone was seen a handful of times. The chain links TRBV30 to TRBJ2-7; 7 bases fit TRBD1. CDR1 and CDR2 (germline): GTSNPN, SVGIG (reference sequence). CDR3 length: 14 amino acids. Germline trimming cut 2 bases from V and 3 bases from J; bases unmatched to any gene: 7. The CDR3 DNA follows: TGTGCCTGGAGTCGGAAACAGGGGAACTACGAGCAGTACTTC. It codes for CAWSRKQGNYEQYF.

The V gene is TRBV6-5, the J gene TRBJ2-4; the D gene is possibly TRBD2 (6 bases). There are 14 residues in the CDR3. Per the germline V gene, CDR1 is MNHEY and CDR2 is SVGAGI. V was cut by 10 bases and J by 7 bases, with 20 bases left in between. The CDR3 nucleotides are TGTGCCACCGATGACCGGACCCGGGAGAACATTCAGTACTTC. Protein product: CATDDRTRENIQYF.

This clone was counted only a few times. The V and J genes are TRBV2 and TRBJ1-5; D perhaps matches TRBD1 (5 bases). The ends were cut back, 6 bases at V and 6 bases at J, with 9 bases in the middle. Per germline, CDR1 SNHLY and CDR2 FYNNEI. CDR3 length: 12 residues. As DNA, the CDR3 is TGTGCCAGCAGGGACGGGGGTCAGCCCCAGCATTTT. This gives the protein CASRDGGQPQHF.

This rearrangement joins TRBV2 to TRBJ2-7; possibly TRBD2 for D (6 bases). Germline CDR1 SNHLY, CDR2 FYNNEI. The CDR3 spans 14 residues. V was pared by 8 bases and J by 5 bases, with 19 bases between. CDR3 DNA: TGTGCCAGCGAACGGGACTCCCTCGCCCACGAGCAGTACTTC. Amino acid sequence: CASERDSLAHEQYF.

The chain combines TRBV4-3 with TRBJ2-1, with 7 bases lining up with TRBD1. J was trimmed by 5 bases and V by 0 bases; bases with no gene match: 1. CDR3 length equals 14 residues. Per the germline V gene, CDR1 is LGHNA and CDR2 is YSLEER. This CDR3 is CASSQDQGDNEQFF. CDR3 in DNA: TGCGCCAGCAGCCAAGACCAGGGGGACAATGAGCAGTTCTTC.

This clone was picked up a small number of times. This sequence joins TRBV4-3 and TRBJ2-5; perhaps TRBD2 as D (5 bases). Per the germline V gene, CDR1 is LGHNA and CDR2 is YSLEER. With 0 bases removed from V and 5 bases from J, the gap between germline ends came to 13 bases. This CDR3 region has 15 residues. CDR3 protein: CASSQEAKTGETQYF. The CDR3 nucleotides read TGCGCCAGCAGCCAAGAGGCCAAAACGGGGGAGACCCAGTACTTC.

J is TRBJ2-3 and V is TRBV4-1, with TRBD2 matching over 8 bases. Germline V lookup: CDR1 MGHRA, CDR2 YSYEKL. The CDR3 totals 17 residues. The ends lost 3 bases at V and 0 bases at J; junction bases unmatched: 8. CDR3 amino acids: CASSQLGLAASTDTQYF. Here the CDR3 DNA reads TGCGCCAGCAGCCAGCTCGGACTAGCAGCTAGCACAGATACGCAGTATTTT.

V usage is TRBV18 and J usage is TRBJ2-1, with 12 bases identical to TRBD2. In germline, CDR1 is KGHSH, CDR2 LQKENI. Unmatched junction bases numbered 9, after V lost 6 bases and J lost 0 bases. The CDR3 consists of 18 residues. CDR3 sequence (DNA): TGTGCCAGCTCTATACTAGCGGGAGGAACCAGCTCCTACAATGAGCAGTTCTTC. It codes for CASSILAGGTSSYNEQFF.

V gene TRBV4-3 combines with J gene TRBJ2-1; 7 bases match TRBD2. Germline loops: CDR1 LGHNA, CDR2 YSLEER. The CDR3 sequence is 17 residues long. Trimming took 4 bases from V and 4 from J; bases not matched to a gene: 13. CDR3 in amino acids: CASSRQRSRGRYNEQFF. The CDR3 bases are TGCGCCAGCAGCCGCCAAAGGTCGCGCGGGAGATACAATGAGCAGTTCTTC.